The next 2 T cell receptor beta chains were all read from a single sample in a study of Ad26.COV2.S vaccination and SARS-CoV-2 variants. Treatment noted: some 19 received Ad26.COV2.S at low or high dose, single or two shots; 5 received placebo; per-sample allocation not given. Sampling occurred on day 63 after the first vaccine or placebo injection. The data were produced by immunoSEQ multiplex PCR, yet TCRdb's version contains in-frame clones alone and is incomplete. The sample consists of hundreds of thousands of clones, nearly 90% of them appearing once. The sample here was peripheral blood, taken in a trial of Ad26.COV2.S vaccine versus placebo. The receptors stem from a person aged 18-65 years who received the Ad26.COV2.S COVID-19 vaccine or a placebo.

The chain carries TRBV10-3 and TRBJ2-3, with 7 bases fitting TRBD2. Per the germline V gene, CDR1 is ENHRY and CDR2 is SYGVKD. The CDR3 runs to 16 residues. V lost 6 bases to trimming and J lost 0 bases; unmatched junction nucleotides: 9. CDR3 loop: CAISQRLASSTDTQYF. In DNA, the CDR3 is TGTGCCATCAGCCAAAGACTAGCTTCTAGCACAGATACGCAGTATTTT.

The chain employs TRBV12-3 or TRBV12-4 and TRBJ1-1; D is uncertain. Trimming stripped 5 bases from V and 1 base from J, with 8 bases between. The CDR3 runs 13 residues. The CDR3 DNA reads TGTGCCAGCAGTCCAGGACGGAACACTGAAGCTTTCTTT. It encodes CASSPGRNTEAFF.